Sequencing of this T cell receptor (beta chain) was carried out in a study of blood T cell repertoires in COVID-19. The repertoire was sequenced with immunoSEQ multiplex PCR; TCRdb's copy has only in-frame clones and lacks some. Of about 160,000 clones detected, 70% to 85% appear once; the ten largest clones hold approximately 22%. V lost 3 bases and J 8 bases, leaving 6 bases between the germline ends. Germline V lookup: CDR1 KGHDR, CDR2 SFDVKD. The CDR3 totals 11 residues. This receptor was taken from a woman over 75 with acute or convalescent COVID-19. Sequenced: peripheral blood. V is TRBV24-1 and J is TRBJ1-2, with D uncertain. The CDR3 sequence: CATSDPQGYTF. The CDR3 DNA is TGTGCCACCAGTGATCCCCAGGGCTACACCTTC.